This T cell receptor beta chain was captured in a study of beta chain features in type 1 diabetes. Findings of the study overall: Within each of all four CD4+ subsets, Type 1 diabetes patients had TCRB CDR3s that were moderately but significantly shorter. A greater similarity of naive, central memory and Treg TCRB repertoires was seen among patients than among healthy donors.

Averaging about 100 mL, one heparinised blood draw was given by each donor. It was via CD45RO/CCR7/CD25/CD127/CD95/CD27 that CD4+ naive, central memory, regulatory and stem cell-like memory cells were sorted. The germline CDR1 and CDR2 sequences are MNHNS and SASEGT. J gave up 5 bases and V 2 bases, and 6 bases lay outside the gene matches. The CDR3 totals 15 residues. Every isolated RNA sample was fully reverse transcribed, so sequencing captured expressed TCRB transcripts. Sequencing used immunoSEQ multiplex PCR; TCRdb keeps in-frame clones, though not all of them. The sample shows approximately 600,000 clones, 9.5% to 15% of them seen only once. Concerning this clone: Its antigen is currently unknown.

The genes are TRBV6-1 and TRBJ2-5, with 9 bases aligning to TRBD2. This TCR was recovered from a man aged 25 to 45 with type 1 diabetes. The sequenced sample consisted of naive CD4+ T cells from blood. CDR3 in amino acids: CASSESSGAWETQYF. CDR3 coding DNA: TGTGCCAGCAGTGAATCTAGCGGGGCGTGGGAGACCCAGTACTTC.